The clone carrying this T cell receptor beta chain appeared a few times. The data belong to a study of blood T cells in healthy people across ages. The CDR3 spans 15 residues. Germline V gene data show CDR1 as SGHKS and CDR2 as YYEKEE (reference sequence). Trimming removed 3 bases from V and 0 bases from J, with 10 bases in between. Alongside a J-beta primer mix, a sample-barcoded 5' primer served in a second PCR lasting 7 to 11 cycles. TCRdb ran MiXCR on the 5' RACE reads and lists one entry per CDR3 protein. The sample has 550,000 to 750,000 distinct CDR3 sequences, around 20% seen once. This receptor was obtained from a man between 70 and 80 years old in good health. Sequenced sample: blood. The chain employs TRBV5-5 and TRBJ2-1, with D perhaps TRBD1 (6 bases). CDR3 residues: CASSWDTFSYNEQFF. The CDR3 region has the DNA TGTGCCAGCAGCTGGGACACTTTCTCCTACAATGAGCAGTTCTTC. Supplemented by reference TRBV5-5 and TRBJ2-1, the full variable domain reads DAGVTQSPTHLIKTRGQQVTLRCSPISGHKSVSWYQQVLGQGPQFIFQYYEKEERGRGNFPDRFSARQFPNYSSELNVNALLLGDSALYLCASSWDTFSYNEQFFGPGTRLTVL.